This T cell receptor (beta chain) was observed in a study of shared clonotypes between healthy human individuals. Once extracted for a subset, genomic DNA was divided evenly among several immunoSEQ plates. The data were produced by immunoSEQ multiplex PCR, yet TCRdb's version contains in-frame clones alone and is incomplete. The data contain 490,000 or so clones, 79% of them seen just once; the ten biggest clones take up around 12%. The CDR3 has 18 residues. Germline values: CDR1 WSHSY, CDR2 SAAADI. V lost 3 bases and J lost 6; bases outside the gene matches: 14. In the case of this clone: Its antigen is not known.

Study-wide points: Having only a few donors restricted how much genetic and exposure-history diversity was captured.

Each of the donors was a healthy adult who was HIV-negative and had not had a recent acute infection or vaccination. Donors were Caucasian adults residing in Nashville, Tennessee, USA. The source material was PBMCs. The clonotype originates from a woman aged 40 to 49 in good health. Some clones in this sample may be carry-over from other donors' samples. The chain couples TRBV10-2 to TRBJ2-2; 9 bases are shared with TRBD2. The CDR3 sequence is CASSDVGSGRVGSGELFF. CDR3 sequence (DNA): TGCGCCAGCAGTGATGTTGGTAGCGGGAGAGTTGGGTCCGGGGAGCTGTTTTTT.